This T cell receptor beta chain was retrieved from a study of human T cells and chemical hapten exposure. Study observations and caveats: With alopecia, donors may have immune responses unlike healthy people's.

TCRdb called the RACE reads again in MiXCR, with one record for every CDR3 protein. Counted here are 120,000 to 150,000 distinct CDR3 sequences, about an eighth occurring once; the ten biggest clones make up about 1.4%. The V gene's germline CDR1 is SGHAT and CDR2 FQDESV (reference sequence). J gave up 2 bases and V 5 bases, and 3 bases lay outside the gene matches. CDR3 size: 15 residues. The sample's time point: patch test 2, 6 weeks after DPC sensitization. Treatment: therapeutic diphenylcyclopropenone sensitization with weekly scalp DPC. Sequencing started from total RNA isolated from unfractionated whole blood. This clonotype has only a few counts. Antigen unknown.

The source of this sequence is a woman between 50 and 59 years old with alopecia areata. Some clones in this sample may be carry-over from other donors' samples. Specimen: whole blood, collected in connection with sensitization to the hapten diphenylcyclopropenone (DPC). The genes are TRBV11-1 and TRBJ2-7; TRBD2 agrees at 13 bases. The CDR3 spells CASSRGTSGTYEQYF. CDR3 sequence (DNA): TGTGCCAGCAGCCGAGGGACTAGCGGGACCTACGAGCAGTACTTC.